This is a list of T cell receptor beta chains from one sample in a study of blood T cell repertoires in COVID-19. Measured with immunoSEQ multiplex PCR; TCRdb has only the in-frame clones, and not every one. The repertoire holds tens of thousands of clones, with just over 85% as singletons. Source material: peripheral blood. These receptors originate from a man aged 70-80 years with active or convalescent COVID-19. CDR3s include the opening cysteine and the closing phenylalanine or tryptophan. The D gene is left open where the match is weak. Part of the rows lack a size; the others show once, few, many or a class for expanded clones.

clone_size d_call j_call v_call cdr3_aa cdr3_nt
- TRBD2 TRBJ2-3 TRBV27 CASSLEGLAGGRDTQYF TGTGCCAGCAGTTTGGAGGGACTAGCGGGAGGTAGGGACACGCAGTATTTT
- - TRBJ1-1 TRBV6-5 CASSYLTEAFF TGTGCCAGCAGTTATTTAACTGAAGCTTTCTTT
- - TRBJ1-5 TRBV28 CASSFGGFDQPQHF TGTGCCAGCAGTTTTGGGGGGTTTGATCAGCCCCAGCATTTT
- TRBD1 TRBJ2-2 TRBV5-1 CASGDSPTGELFF TGCGCCAGCGGGGACAGCCCCACCGGGGAGCTGTTTTTT
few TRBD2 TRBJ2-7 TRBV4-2 CASSQDGGETYEQYF TGTGCCAGCAGCCAAGACGGGGGGGAAACCTACGAGCAGTACTTC
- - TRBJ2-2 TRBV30 CAWGVPGTGELFF TGTGCCTGGGGGGTTCCGGGCACCGGGGAGCTGTTTTTT
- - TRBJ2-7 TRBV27 CASSHNRPAVLHEQYF TGTGCCAGCAGCCACAATCGGCCGGCGGTTCTCCACGAGCAGTACTTC
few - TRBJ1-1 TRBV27 CASSPRGDTEAFF TGTGCCAGCAGTCCCCGGGGGGACACTGAAGCTTTCTTT
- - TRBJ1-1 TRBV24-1 CATSEGVNTEAFF TGTGCCACCAGTGAGGGAGTGAACACTGAAGCTTTCTTT
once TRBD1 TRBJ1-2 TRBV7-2 CASSLYGTGGIEYTF TGTGCCAGCAGCTTATATGGGACAGGTGGGATCGAGTACACCTTC
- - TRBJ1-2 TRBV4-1 CASSQDQGSYGYTF TGCGCCAGCAGCCAAGACCAGGGAAGCTATGGCTACACCTTC
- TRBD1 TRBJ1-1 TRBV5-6 CASSYHITGTGNTEAFF TGTGCCAGCAGCTACCATATTACCGGGACAGGGAACACTGAAGCTTTCTTT
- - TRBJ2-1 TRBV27 CASNTTGQYNEQFF TGTGCCAGCAACACCACCGGACAGTACAATGAGCAGTTCTTC
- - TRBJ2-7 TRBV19 CASSGQGGGREQYF TGTGCCAGTAGTGGACAGGGAGGGGGTCGCGAGCAGTACTTC
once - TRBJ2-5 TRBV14 CASSQVGTRQETQYF TGTGCCAGCAGCCAAGTCGGGACACGGCAAGAGACCCAGTACTTC
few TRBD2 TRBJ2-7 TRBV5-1 CASSLFSGAYEQYF TGCGCCAGCAGCTTATTTAGCGGGGCCTACGAGCAGTACTTC
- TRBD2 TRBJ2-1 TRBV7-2 CASSPRASGRINEQFF TGTGCCAGCAGCCCCCGGGCTAGCGGACGAATCAATGAGCAGTTCTTC
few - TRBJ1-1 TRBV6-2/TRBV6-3 CASSYEGGLLNTEAFF TGTGCCAGCAGTTACGAGGGGGGGCTCTTGAACACTGAAGCTTTCTTT
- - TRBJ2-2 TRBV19 CASSPRGKNTGELFF TGTGCCAGTAGTCCCAGGGGCAAGAACACCGGGGAGCTGTTTTTT
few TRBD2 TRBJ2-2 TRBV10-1 CASSGLGGAGELFF TGCGCCAGCAGTGGGCTTGGGGGGGCCGGGGAGCTGTTTTTT
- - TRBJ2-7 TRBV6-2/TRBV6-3 CASSYSRGTEQYF TGTGCCAGCAGTTACTCTCGGGGTACCGAGCAGTACTTC
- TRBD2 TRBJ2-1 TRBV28 CASSWTSGIDEQFF TGTGCCAGCAGTTGGACTAGCGGGATCGATGAGCAGTTCTTC
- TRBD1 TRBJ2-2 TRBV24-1 CATSDPVATGITGELFF TGTGCCACCAGTGATCCTGTAGCGACAGGGATCACCGGGGAGCTGTTTTTT
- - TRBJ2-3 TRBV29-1 CSETTGDTQYF TGCAGCGAAACTACGGGGGATACGCAGTATTTT
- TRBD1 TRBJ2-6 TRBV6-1 CASSESPRTPNRGQRSGANVLTF TGTGCCAGCAGTGAAAGCCCCAGGACCCCTAACAGGGGACAACGCTCTGGGGCCAACGTCCTGACTTTC
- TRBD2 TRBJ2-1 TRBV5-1 CASSLGTSRDEQFF TGCGCCAGCAGCTTAGGGACTAGTAGAGATGAGCAGTTCTTC
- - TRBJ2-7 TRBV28 CASRRTYEQYF TGTGCCAGCAGACGAACATACGAGCAGTACTTC
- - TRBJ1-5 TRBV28 CASSPGQGGGNQPQHF TGTGCCAGCAGTCCTGGTCAGGGTGGGGGCAATCAGCCCCAGCATTTT
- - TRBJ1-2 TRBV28 CASSENYGYTF TGTGCCAGCAGTGAGAACTATGGCTACACCTTC
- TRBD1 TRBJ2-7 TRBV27 CASSNKTGTAYEQYF TGTGCCAGCAGTAATAAGACAGGGACGGCCTACGAGCAGTACTTC
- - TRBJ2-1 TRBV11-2 CASSRSSDGGIGEQFF TGTGCCAGCAGCCGCTCGTCGGACGGCGGGATTGGTGAGCAGTTCTTC
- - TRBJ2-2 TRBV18 CASSPEANQGGELFF TGTGCCAGCTCACCGGAGGCTAACCAAGGCGGGGAGCTGTTTTTT
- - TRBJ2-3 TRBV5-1 CASRTRAGLEDTQYF TGCGCCAGCAGAACCAGGGCGGGACTTGAGGATACGCAGTATTTT
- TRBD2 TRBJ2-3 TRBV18 CASSPPGLAGGTDTQYF TGTGCCAGCTCACCACCGGGACTAGCGGGAGGGACAGATACGCAGTATTTT
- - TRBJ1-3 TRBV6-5 CASAEGVGNTIYF TGTGCCAGCGCCGAGGGGGTCGGAAACACCATATATTTT
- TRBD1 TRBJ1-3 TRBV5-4 CASSLPGQGPGNTIYF TGTGCCAGCAGCTTACCGGGACAGGGGCCTGGAAACACCATATATTTT
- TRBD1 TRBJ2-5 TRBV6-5 CASRPGTAQETQYF TGTGCCAGCAGGCCCGGGACAGCACAAGAGACCCAGTACTTC
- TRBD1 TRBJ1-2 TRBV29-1 CSALQTGSYGYTF TGCAGCGCGTTGCAGACAGGGAGTTATGGCTACACCTTC
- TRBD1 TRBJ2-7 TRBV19 CASSIRDSTYEQYF TGTGCCAGTAGTATTAGGGACAGTACCTACGAGCAGTACTTC
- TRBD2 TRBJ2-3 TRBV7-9 CASSAKAGLSDTQYF TGTGCCAGCAGCGCCAAAGCGGGATTGTCGGATACGCAGTATTTT
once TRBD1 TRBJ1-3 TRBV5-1 CASSPGQGFRGAGNTIYF TGCGCCAGCAGCCCGGGACAGGGATTTAGAGGTGCTGGAAACACCATATATTTT
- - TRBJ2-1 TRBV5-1 CASSPWDSNYNEQFF TGCGCCAGCAGCCCCTGGGACTCCAACTACAATGAGCAGTTCTTC
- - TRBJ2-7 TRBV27 CASSLGGGPFYHEQYF TGTGCCAGCAGTTTGGGAGGGGGACCATTCTACCACGAGCAGTACTTC
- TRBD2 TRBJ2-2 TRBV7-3 CASSPRAGGVDTGELFF TGTGCCAGCAGCCCCAGAGCGGGAGGGGTGGACACCGGGGAGCTGTTTTTT
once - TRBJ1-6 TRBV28 CASSSARGGWNSPLHF TGTGCCAGCAGTTCTGCACGGGGGGGTTGGAATTCACCCCTCCACTTT
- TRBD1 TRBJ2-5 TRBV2 CASRDRTGEETQYF TGTGCCAGCAGGGACAGGACAGGGGAAGAGACCCAGTACTTC
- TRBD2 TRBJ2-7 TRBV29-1 CSVEGLAGASEQYF TGCAGCGTTGAAGGACTAGCGGGAGCTTCCGAGCAGTACTTC
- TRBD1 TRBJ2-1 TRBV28 CASWEGQGQNEQFF TGTGCCAGCTGGGAGGGACAGGGACAAAATGAGCAGTTCTTC
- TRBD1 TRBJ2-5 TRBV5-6 CASSLFGQGPSQETQYF TGTGCCAGCAGCCTATTTGGACAGGGGCCCTCTCAAGAGACCCAGTACTTC
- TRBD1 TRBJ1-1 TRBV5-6 CASSLLVRQGVYAFF TGTGCCAGCAGCTTGCTTGTGAGACAGGGGGTTTATGCTTTCTTT
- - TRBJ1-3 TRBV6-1 CASSGGSQGLGNTIYF TGTGCCAGCAGTGGAGGTTCCCAGGGGTTAGGAAACACCATATATTTT
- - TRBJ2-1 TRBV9 CASSVLAPQTRGEQFF TGTGCCAGCAGCGTGCTTGCGCCTCAAACCAGGGGTGAGCAGTTCTTC
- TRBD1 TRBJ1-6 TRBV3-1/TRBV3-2 CASSQVTRGGRSPLHF TGTGCCAGCAGCCAAGTGACCCGAGGGGGCCGATCACCCCTCCACTTT
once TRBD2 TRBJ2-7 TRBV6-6 CASSPPGGAHEQYF TGTGCCAGCAGTCCCCCGGGGGGGGCCCACGAGCAGTACTTC
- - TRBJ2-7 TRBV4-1 CASSQARTFSYEQYF TGCGCCAGCAGCCAAGCCCGGACTTTCTCCTACGAGCAGTACTTC
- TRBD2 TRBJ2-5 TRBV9 CASSVTSGVPQETQYF TGTGCCAGCAGCGTAACTAGCGGGGTTCCTCAAGAGACCCAGTACTTC
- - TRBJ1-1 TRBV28 CASSSTAGKNTEAFF TGTGCCAGCAGTTCGACAGCGGGAAAGAACACTGAAGCTTTCTTT
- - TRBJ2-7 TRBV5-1 CASSSTGTHEQYF TGCGCCAGCAGCTCTACCGGGACTCACGAGCAGTACTTC
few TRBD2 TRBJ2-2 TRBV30 CAWSPRTSGVYTGELFF TGTGCCTGGAGTCCTAGGACTAGCGGGGTTTACACCGGGGAGCTGTTTTTT
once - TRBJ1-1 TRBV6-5 CASSYGRDTEAFF TGTGCCAGCAGTTACGGCAGGGACACTGAAGCTTTCTTT